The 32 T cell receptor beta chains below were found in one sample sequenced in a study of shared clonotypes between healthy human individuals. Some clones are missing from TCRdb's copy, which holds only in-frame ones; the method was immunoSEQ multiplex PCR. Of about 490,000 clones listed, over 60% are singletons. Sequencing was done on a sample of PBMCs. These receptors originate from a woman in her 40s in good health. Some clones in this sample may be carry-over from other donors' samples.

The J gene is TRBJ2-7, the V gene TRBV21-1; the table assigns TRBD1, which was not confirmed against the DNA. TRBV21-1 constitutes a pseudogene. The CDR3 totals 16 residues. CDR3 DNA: TGTGCCAGCAGCGCACGCAGGGGGCGCCTCCTCTACGAGCAGTACTTC. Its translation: CASSARRGRLLYEQYF.

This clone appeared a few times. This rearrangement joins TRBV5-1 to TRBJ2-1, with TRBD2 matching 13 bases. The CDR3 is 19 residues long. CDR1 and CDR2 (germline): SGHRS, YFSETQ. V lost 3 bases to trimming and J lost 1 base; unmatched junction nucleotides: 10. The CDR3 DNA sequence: TGCGCCAGCAGCTCTCAAGGACTAGCGGGAGAATGGTCCTACAATGAGCAGTTCTTC. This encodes CASSSQGLAGEWSYNEQFF. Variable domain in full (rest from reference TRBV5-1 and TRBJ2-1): KAGVTQTPRYLIKTRGQQVTLSCSPISGHRSVSWYQQTPGQGLQFLFEYFSETQRNKGNFPGRFSGRQFSNSRSEMNVSTLELGDSALYLCASSSQGLAGEWSYNEQFFGPGTRLTVL.

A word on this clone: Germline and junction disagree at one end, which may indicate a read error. The CDR3 spells CASRDRAVF. The CDR3 nucleotides are TGTGCCAGCAGAGACAGGGCAGTCTTT. The chain is built from TRBV27 and TRBJ1-3; TRBD1 agrees at 7 bases. The germline V gene encodes CDR1 MNHEY and CDR2 SMNVEV (reference sequence). The CDR3 sequence is 9 residues long.

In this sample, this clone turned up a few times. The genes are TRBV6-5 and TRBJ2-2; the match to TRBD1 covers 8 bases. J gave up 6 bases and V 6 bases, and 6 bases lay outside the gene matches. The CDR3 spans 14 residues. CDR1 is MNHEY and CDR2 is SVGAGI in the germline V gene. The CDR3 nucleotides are TGTGCCAGCAGGCATCCAGGGGGCTCCGGGGAGCTGTTTTTT. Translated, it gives CASRHPGGSGELFF.

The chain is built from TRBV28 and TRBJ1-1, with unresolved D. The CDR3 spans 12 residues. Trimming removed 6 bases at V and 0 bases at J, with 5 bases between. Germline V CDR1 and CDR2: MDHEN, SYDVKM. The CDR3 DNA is TGTGCCAGCAGGGAATTGAACACTGAAGCTTTCTTT. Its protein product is CASRELNTEAFF.

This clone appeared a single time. For the CDR3, the DNA is TGTGCCAGCAGTGCGACAGTAAACACCGGGGAGCTGTTTTTT. Residues: CASSATVNTGELFF. This chain joins TRBV6-6 and TRBJ2-2; tentative D call: TRBD1 (5 bases). Germline CDR1 MNHNY, CDR2 SVGAGI (reference sequence). The V gene lost 5 bases and the J gene lost 2 bases, with 9 bases spanning the gap. The CDR3 is 14 residues long.

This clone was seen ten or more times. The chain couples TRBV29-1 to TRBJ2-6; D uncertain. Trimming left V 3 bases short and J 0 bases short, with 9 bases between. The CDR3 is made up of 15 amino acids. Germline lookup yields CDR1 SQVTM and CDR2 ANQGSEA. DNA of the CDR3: TGCAGCGTTGAGTGGCTCAACTCTGGGGCCAACGTCCTGACTTTC. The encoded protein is CSVEWLNSGANVLTF.

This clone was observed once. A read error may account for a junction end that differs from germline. In DNA form, the CDR3 reads TGTGCCAGCAGCTGGGGATCGGGCGACACTGAAGCTCTCTTT. Its protein product is CASSWGSGDTEALF. The chain has TRBV5-6 and TRBJ1-1; no clear D gene. CDR3 length: 14 amino acids. In germline, CDR1 is SGHDT, CDR2 YYEEEE. Supplemented by reference TRBV5-6 and TRBJ1-1, the full variable domain reads DAGVTQSPTHLIKTRGQQVTLRCSPKSGHDTVSWYQQALGQGPQFIFQYYEEEERQRGNFPDRFSGHQFPNYSSELNVNALLLGDSALYLCASSWGSGDTEALFGQGTRLTVV.

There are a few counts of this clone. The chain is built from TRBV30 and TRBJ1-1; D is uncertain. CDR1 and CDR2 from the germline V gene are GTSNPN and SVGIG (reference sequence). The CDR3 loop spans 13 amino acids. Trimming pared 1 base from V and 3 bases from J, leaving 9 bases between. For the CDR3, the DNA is TGTGCCTGGAGTGCCAACTGGGACACTGAAGCTTTCTTT. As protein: CAWSANWDTEAFF. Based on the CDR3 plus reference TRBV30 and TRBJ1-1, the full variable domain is SQTIHQWPATLVQPVGSPLSLECTVEGTSNPNLYWYRQAAGRGLQLLFYSVGIGQISSEVPQNLSASRPQDRQFILSSKKLLLSDSGFYLCAWSANWDTEAFFGQGTRLTVV.

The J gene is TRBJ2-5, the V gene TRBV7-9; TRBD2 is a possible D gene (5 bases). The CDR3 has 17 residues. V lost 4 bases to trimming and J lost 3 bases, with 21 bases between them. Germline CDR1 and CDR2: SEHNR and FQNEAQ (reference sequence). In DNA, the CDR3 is TGTGCCAGCAGCTCCCCACCCCGGGGAAGGGCGGAAGAGACCCAGTACTTC. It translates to CASSSPPRGRAEETQYF.

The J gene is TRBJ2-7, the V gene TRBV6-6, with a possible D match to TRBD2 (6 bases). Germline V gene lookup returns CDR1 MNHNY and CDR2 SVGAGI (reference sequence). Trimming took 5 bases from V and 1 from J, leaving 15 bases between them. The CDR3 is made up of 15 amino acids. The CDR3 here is CASSISQRASYEQYF. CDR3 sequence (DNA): TGTGCCAGCAGTATATCCCAGCGGGCTTCCTACGAGCAGTACTTC.

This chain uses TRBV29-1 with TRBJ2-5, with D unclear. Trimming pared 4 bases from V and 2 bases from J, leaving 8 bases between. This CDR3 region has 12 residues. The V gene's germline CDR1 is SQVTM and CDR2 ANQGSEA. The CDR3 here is CSVVSFQETQYF. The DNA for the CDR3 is TGCAGCGTTGTTTCATTTCAAGAGACCCAGTACTTC.

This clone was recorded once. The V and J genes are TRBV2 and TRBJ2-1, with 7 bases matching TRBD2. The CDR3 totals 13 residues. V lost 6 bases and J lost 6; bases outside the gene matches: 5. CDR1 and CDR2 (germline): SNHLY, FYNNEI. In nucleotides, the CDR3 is TGTGCCAGCAGGGTATTAGCGGGCAATGAGCAGTTCTTC. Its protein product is CASRVLAGNEQFF.

The CDR3 nucleotides read TGTGCCAGCAGCGTAGCTATGGGGACTAACACCGGGGAGCTGTTTTTT. Its translation is CASSVAMGTNTGELFF. V usage is TRBV9 and J usage is TRBJ2-2, with D possibly matching TRBD2 (6 bases). The CDR3 runs to 16 residues. Germline CDR1 and CDR2: SGDLS and YYNGEE. Between the trimmed V and J ends, which lost 0 bases and 2 bases, there was a span of 11 bases.

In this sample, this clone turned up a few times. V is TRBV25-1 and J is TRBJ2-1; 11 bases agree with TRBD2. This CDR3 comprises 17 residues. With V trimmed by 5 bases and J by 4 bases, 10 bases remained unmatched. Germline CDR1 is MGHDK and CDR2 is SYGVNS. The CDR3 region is CASSIAGGPRKYNEQFF. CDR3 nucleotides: TGTGCCAGCAGTATAGCGGGAGGGCCCAGGAAATACAATGAGCAGTTCTTC.

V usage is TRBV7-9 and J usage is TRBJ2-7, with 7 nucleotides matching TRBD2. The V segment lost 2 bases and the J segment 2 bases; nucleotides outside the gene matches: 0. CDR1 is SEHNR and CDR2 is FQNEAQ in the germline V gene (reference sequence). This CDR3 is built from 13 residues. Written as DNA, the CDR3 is TGTGCCAGCAGCTTAACTAGCGCCTACGAGCAGTACTTC. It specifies CASSLTSAYEQYF.

As DNA, the CDR3 is TGTGCCAGCAGCAGGGGGGGATTAGCGGCTTGGAAGACCCAGTACTTC. This gives the protein CASSRGGLAAWKTQYF. The V call is TRBV5-6, the J call TRBJ2-5; tentative D call: TRBD2 (7 bases). The CDR3 length is 16 residues. In germline, CDR1 is SGHDT, CDR2 YYEEEE. V dropped 4 bases and J dropped 6 bases, with 22 bases sitting between them.

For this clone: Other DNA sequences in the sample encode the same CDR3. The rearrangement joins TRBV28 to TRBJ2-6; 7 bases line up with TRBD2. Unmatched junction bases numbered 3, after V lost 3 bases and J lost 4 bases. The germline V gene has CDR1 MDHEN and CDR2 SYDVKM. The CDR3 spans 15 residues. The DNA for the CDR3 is TGTGCCAGCAGTTTCGGGGGGTTAGGGGCCAACGTCCTGACTTTC. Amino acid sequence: CASSFGGLGANVLTF.

CDR3 nucleotide sequence: TGTGCCAGCAGAAAGGACAGGGCCGCCGGGGAGCTGTTTTTT. This sequence encodes CASRKDRAAGELFF. This chain uses TRBV6-6 with TRBJ2-2; TRBD1 agrees at 8 bases. V lost 6 bases to trimming and J lost 6 bases; unmatched junction nucleotides: 6. Germline CDR1 MNHNY, CDR2 SVGAGI (reference sequence). The CDR3 consists of 14 residues.

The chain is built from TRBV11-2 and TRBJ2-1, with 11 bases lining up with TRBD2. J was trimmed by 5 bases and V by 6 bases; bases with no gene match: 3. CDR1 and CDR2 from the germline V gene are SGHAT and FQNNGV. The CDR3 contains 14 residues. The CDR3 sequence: CASRTGLADNEQFF. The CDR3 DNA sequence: TGTGCCAGCAGGACGGGACTAGCGGACAATGAGCAGTTCTTC.

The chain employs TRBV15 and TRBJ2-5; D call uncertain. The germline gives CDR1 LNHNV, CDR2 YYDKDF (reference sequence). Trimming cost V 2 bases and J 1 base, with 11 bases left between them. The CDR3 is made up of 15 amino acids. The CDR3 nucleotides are TGTGCCACCAGCAGATTAACGTCCCGCCAAGAGACCCAGTACTTC. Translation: CATSRLTSRQETQYF. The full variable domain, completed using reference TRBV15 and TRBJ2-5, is DAMVIQNPRYQVTQFGKPVTLSCSQTLNHNVMYWYQQKSSQAPKLLFHYYDKDFNNEADTPDNFQSRRPNTSFCFLDIRSPGLGDTAMYLCATSRLTSRQETQYFGPGTRLLVL.

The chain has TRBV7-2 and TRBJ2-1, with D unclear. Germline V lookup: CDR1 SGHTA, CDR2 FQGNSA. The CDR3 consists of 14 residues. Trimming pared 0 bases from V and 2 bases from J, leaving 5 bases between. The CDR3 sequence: CASSLAPTYNEQFF. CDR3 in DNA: TGTGCCAGCAGCTTAGCCCCAACCTACAATGAGCAGTTCTTC.

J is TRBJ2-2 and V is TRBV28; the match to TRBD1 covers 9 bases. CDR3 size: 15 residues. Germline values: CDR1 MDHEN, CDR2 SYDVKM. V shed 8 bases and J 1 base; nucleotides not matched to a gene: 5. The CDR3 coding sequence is TGTGCCAGCGCGACAGGGGGGGAGAACACCGGGGAGCTGTTTTTT. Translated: CASATGGENTGELFF.

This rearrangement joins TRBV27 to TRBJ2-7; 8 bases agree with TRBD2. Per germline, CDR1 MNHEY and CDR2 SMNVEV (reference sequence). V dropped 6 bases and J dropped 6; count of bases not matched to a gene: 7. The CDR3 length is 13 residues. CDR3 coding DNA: TGTGCCAGCAGCCTTCCGGGGGGGAGCGAGCAGTACTTC. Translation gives CASSLPGGSEQYF.

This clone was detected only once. In DNA form, the CDR3 reads TGTGCCAGCAGCCGACAGAGCACAGATACGCAGTATTTT. Translation gives CASSRQSTDTQYF. The J gene is TRBJ2-3, the V gene TRBV4-2; the D gene is possibly TRBD1 (5 bases). The V and J ends lost 4 bases and 0 bases respectively, with 5 bases between them. CDR1 and CDR2 from the germline V gene are LGHNA and YNFKEQ. The CDR3 extends over 13 amino acids.

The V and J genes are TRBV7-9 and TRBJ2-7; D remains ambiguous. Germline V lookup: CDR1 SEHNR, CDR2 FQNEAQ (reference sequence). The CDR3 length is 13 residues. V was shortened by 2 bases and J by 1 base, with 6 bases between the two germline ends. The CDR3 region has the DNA TGTGCCAGCAGCTTACGGGTTTCCTACGAGCAGTACTTC. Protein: CASSLRVSYEQYF.

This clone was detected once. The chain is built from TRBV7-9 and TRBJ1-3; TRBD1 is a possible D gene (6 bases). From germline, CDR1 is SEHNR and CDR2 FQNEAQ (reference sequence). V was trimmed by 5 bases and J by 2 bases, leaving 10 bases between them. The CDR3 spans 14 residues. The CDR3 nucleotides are TGTGCCAGCAGCCCTAACAGGGCTGGAAACACCATATATTTT. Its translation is CASSPNRAGNTIYF.

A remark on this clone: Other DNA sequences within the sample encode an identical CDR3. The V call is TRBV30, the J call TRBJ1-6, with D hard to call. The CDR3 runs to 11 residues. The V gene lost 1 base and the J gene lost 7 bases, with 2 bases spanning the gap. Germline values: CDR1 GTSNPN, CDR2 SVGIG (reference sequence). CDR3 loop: CAWSANSPLHF. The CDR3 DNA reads TGTGCCTGGAGTGCAAATTCACCCCTCCACTTT.

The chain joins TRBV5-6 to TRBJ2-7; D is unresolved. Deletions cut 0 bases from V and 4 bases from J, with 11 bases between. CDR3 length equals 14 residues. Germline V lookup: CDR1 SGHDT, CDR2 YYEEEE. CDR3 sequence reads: CASSLVGAPYEQYF. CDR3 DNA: TGTGCCAGCAGCTTGGTAGGAGCACCGTACGAGCAGTACTTC.

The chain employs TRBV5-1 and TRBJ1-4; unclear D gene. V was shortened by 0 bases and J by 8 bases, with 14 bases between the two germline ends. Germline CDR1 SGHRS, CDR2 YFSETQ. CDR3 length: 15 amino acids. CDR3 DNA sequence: TGCGCCAGCAGCTTGGCGGGAAGGTTGGAAGAAAAACTGTTTTTT. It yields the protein CASSLAGRLEEKLFF. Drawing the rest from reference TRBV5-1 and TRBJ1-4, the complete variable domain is KAGVTQTPRYLIKTRGQQVTLSCSPISGHRSVSWYQQTPGQGLQFLFEYFSETQRNKGNFPGRFSGRQFSNSRSEMNVSTLELGDSALYLCASSLAGRLEEKLFFGSGTQLSVL.

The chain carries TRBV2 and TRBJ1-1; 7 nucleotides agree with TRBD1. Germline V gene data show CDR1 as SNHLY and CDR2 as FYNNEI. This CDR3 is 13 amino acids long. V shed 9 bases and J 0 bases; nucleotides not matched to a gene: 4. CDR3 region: CASTGELNTEAFF. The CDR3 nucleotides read TGTGCCAGTACAGGGGAACTGAACACTGAAGCTTTCTTT.

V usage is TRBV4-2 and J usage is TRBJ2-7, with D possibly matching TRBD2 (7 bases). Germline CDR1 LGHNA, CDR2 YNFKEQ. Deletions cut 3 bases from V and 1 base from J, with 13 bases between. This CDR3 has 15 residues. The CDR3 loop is CASSQRGGQSYEQYF. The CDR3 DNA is TGTGCCAGCAGCCAGAGGGGGGGCCAGTCCTACGAGCAGTACTTC.